Presented here are 11 T cell receptor beta chains from one specimen sequenced in a study of cytomegalovirus exposure and HLA in healthy donors (dated by TCRdb to between 2016 and 2019). The method was the immunoSEQ multiplex PCR assay. For the multiplex PCR, a mixture combining 60 forward primers for TCR Vbeta segments and 13 reverse primers for TCR Jbeta segments was used. TCRdb carries this immuneACCESS record with in-frame sequences only. Its versions omit some clonotypes, under half of them owing to an unresolved V gene in the studies checked, with the rest unexplained. This sample has 100,000 to 150,000 clones in its table, and approximately 80% of those were observed once. The ten biggest clones cover around 3.6% of the sample. Sequences were obtained from PBMCs. All receptors come from a man aged 35 to 55 in good health and CMV-seronegative.

The sample holds a few counts of this clone. The rearrangement links TRBV5-4 to TRBJ2-7; TRBD2 matches at 12 bases. Trimming at V came to 5 bases and at J to 2 bases, leaving 11 bases not matched to a gene. This CDR3 is 17 amino acids long. Germline V CDR1 and CDR2: SGHNT, YYREEE (reference sequence). The CDR3 loop is CASSRKTRLAGAYEQYF. CDR3 sequence (DNA): TGTGCCAGCAGTCGTAAAACTAGACTAGCGGGGGCCTACGAGCAGTACTTC.

Of note for this clone: The identical CDR3 is also encoded by other nucleotide sequences in the sample. The chain is built from TRBV7-2 and TRBJ2-7; 7 bases are a match to TRBD1. The J segment lost 0 bases and the V segment lost 1 base, leaving 3 bases of the junction unmatched. Germline V gives CDR1 SGHTA, CDR2 FQGNSA. The CDR3 has 15 amino acids. This CDR3 is CASSLVAGGSYEQYF. The CDR3 nucleotides are TGTGCCAGCAGCTTAGTGGCAGGGGGCTCCTACGAGCAGTACTTC.

V and J are TRBV15 and TRBJ1-2, with unresolved D. Trimming left V 0 bases short and J 2 bases short, with 7 bases between. The CDR3 runs 14 residues. Germline CDR1 reads LNHNV; CDR2 reads YYDKDF (reference sequence). The CDR3 here is CATSRDKRNYGYTF. The CDR3 DNA reads as TGTGCCACCAGCAGAGATAAGAGGAACTATGGCTACACCTTC.

This clone appeared once. The V and J genes are TRBV6-6 and TRBJ2-3; the match to TRBD2 covers 7 bases. Germline CDR1 MNHNY, CDR2 SVGAGI (reference sequence). The junction had 2 bases not matched to a gene; V was cut back by 3 bases and J by 8 bases. The CDR3 consists of 12 residues. Written as DNA, the CDR3 is TGTGCCAGCAGTTATTCTAGCGGTACGCAGTATTTT. It is translated as CASSYSSGTQYF.

The V and J genes are TRBV6-5 and TRBJ2-7; 9 nucleotides line up with TRBD1. This CDR3 is 14 amino acids long. In germline, CDR1 is MNHEY, CDR2 SVGAGI. V shed 5 bases, J shed 3 bases, and the junction held 5 bases outside the gene matches. The CDR3 reads CASSKGQGGYEQYF. In DNA, the CDR3 is TGTGCCAGCAGTAAGGGACAGGGTGGCTACGAGCAGTACTTC.

A few counts support this clone. The CDR3 spells CASSQWDIQETQYF. The CDR3 coding sequence is TGTGCCAGCAGCCAATGGGACATCCAAGAGACCCAGTACTTC. V gene TRBV7-9 combines with J gene TRBJ2-5; a possible D gene is TRBD1 (6 bases). This CDR3 has 14 residues. Germline V lookup: CDR1 SEHNR, CDR2 FQNEAQ (reference sequence). Trimming took off 5 bases at V and 1 base at J, with 11 bases between the two ends.

The CDR3 sequence: CASSPGQGGTDTQYF. CDR3 in DNA: TGTGCCAGTAGTCCCGGACAGGGAGGGACAGATACGCAGTATTTT. The genes are TRBV19 and TRBJ2-3; D is possibly TRBD1 (8 bases). CDR3 length: 15 amino acids. Germline V gene sequence: CDR1 LNHDA, CDR2 SQIVND (reference sequence). Between the trimmed V and J ends, which lost 5 bases and 3 bases, there was a span of 15 bases.

The chain is built from TRBV21-1 and TRBJ1-4; the D call of TRBD1 is as the table states it, not checked on the DNA. TRBV21-1 is assigned pseudogene status. CDR3 size: 12 residues. The CDR3 sequence: CASSQVLVRLFF. CDR3 DNA: TGTGCCAGCAGCCAGGTATTAGTTCGACTGTTTTTT.

This clone was counted only a few times. The rearrangement uses TRBV15 and TRBJ1-5, with D tentatively TRBD1 (6 bases). CDR3 length: 15 residues. Trimming stripped 0 bases from V and 3 bases from J, with 9 bases between. The germline V gene has CDR1 LNHNV and CDR2 YYDKDF (reference sequence). CDR3 sequence reads: CATSREQGLNQPQHF. The CDR3, as DNA: TGTGCCACCAGCAGAGAACAGGGCCTCAATCAGCCCCAGCATTTT.

The rearrangement links TRBV5-4 to TRBJ2-1, with 7 bases that match TRBD1. The trim removed 2 bases at V and 3 bases at J, leaving 5 bases unmatched. Germline CDR1 SGHNT, CDR2 YYREEE (reference sequence). This CDR3 has 15 amino acids. The CDR3 DNA sequence: TGTGCCAGCAGCTTACAGACAGGGCGCTACAATGAGCAGTTCTTC. Its translation: CASSLQTGRYNEQFF.

The chain recombines TRBV25-1 with TRBJ1-4; maybe TRBD1 (5 bases). The CDR3 runs 15 residues. V shed 6 bases and J shed 7 bases, with 18 bases lying between them. The germline gives CDR1 MGHDK, CDR2 SYGVNS. The CDR3 DNA reads as TGTGCCAGCAGGGGACCAGGGAGGGCGGGTGAAAAACTGTTTTTT. Its protein is CASRGPGRAGEKLFF.